This T cell receptor (beta chain) stems from a study of monozygotic twins with inflammatory bowel disease. The germline V gene encodes CDR1 SEHNR and CDR2 FQNEAQ (reference sequence). CDR3 length: 14 residues. TCRdb reprocessed the 5' RACE reads and keeps a single row for each CDR3 protein, giving no DNA. This repertoire includes about 450,000 distinct CDR3 sequences. The chain links TRBV7-9 to TRBJ1-2. The receptor was isolated from a human donor with ulcerative colitis or Crohn's disease, or a healthy co-twin of an affected twin (not recorded which). The sample was blood. This CDR3 reads CASSLSEGSYGYTF.